This is a list of T cell receptor beta chains from one sample in a study of T cell responses to AZD1222 COVID-19 vaccine. The protocol was immunoSEQ multiplex PCR, while the TCRdb copy is restricted to in-frame clones and leaves out a portion. The sample comprises 90,000 to 110,000 clones, roughly 86% of which are singletons, and around 4.6% rests with the top ten. Sequencing used peripheral blood, obtained 28 days after the second AZD1222 dose. The source is an adult who received the AZD1222 COVID-19 vaccine. Each CDR3 is given with its conserved first and last residue. D genes are given only for firm matches. Expanded clones are given a class, and other clones once, few, many or no size at all.

clone size: few; V gene: TRBV5-1; D gene: TRBD2; CDR3 length: 16; J gene: TRBJ2-4; CDR3 protein: CASSSALAGVLEPQYF; CDR3 DNA: TGCGCCAGCAGCTCGGCTCTAGCGGGAGTTCTCGAACCTCAGTACTTC
clone size: .; V gene: TRBV4-1; D gene: TRBD1; CDR3 length: 17; J gene: TRBJ1-2; CDR3 protein: CASSQPDRGQGGYGYTF; CDR3 DNA: TGCGCCAGCAGCCAACCGGACAGGGGCCAGGGGGGGTATGGCTACACCTTC
clone size: .; V gene: TRBV6-4; D gene: TRBD1; CDR3 length: 14; J gene: TRBJ1-2; CDR3 protein: CASSSTGGNRGYTF; CDR3 DNA: TGTGCCAGCAGCTCGACAGGGGGGAATCGTGGCTACACCTTC
clone size: once; V gene: TRBV6-5; D gene: TRBD2; CDR3 length: 16; J gene: TRBJ2-3; CDR3 protein: CASSYRTSGSQGTQYF; CDR3 DNA: TGTGCCAGCAGTTACCGCACTAGCGGGAGCCAGGGTACGCAGTATTTT
clone size: .; V gene: TRBV30; D gene: TRBD2; CDR3 length: 16; J gene: TRBJ2-2; CDR3 protein: CAWSVVGLAGTGELFF; CDR3 DNA: TGTGCCTGGAGTGTAGTGGGACTAGCGGGCACCGGGGAGCTGTTTTTT
clone size: .; V gene: TRBV5-8; D gene: .; CDR3 length: 16; J gene: TRBJ2-5; CDR3 protein: CASSREGTLRGETQYF; CDR3 DNA: TGTGCCAGCAGCCGCGAAGGTACCCTTAGGGGAGAGACCCAGTACTTC
clone size: .; V gene: TRBV7-2; D gene: .; CDR3 length: 14; J gene: TRBJ1-5; CDR3 protein: CASSLGNRGQPQHF; CDR3 DNA: TGTGCCAGCAGCTTAGGTAATAGGGGTCAGCCCCAGCATTTT
clone size: .; V gene: TRBV9; D gene: .; CDR3 length: 16; J gene: TRBJ1-6; CDR3 protein: CASSPHFRVSGTPLHF; CDR3 DNA: TGTGCCAGCAGCCCTCATTTCAGGGTATCAGGGACACCCCTCCACTTT
clone size: once; V gene: TRBV12-3/TRBV12-4; D gene: .; CDR3 length: 13; J gene: TRBJ1-4; CDR3 protein: CASTDGVNEKLFF; CDR3 DNA: TGTGCCAGCACCGATGGGGTTAATGAAAAACTGTTTTTT
clone size: few; V gene: TRBV5-1; D gene: TRBD1; CDR3 length: 17; J gene: TRBJ1-2; CDR3 protein: CASSRRKGTGDPYGYTF; CDR3 DNA: TGCGCCAGCAGCAGGAGGAAAGGAACAGGGGACCCCTATGGCTACACCTTC
clone size: .; V gene: TRBV7-3; D gene: TRBD2; CDR3 length: 15; J gene: TRBJ2-5; CDR3 protein: CASSQLAGTQETQYF; CDR3 DNA: TGTGCCAGCAGCCAACTAGCGGGGACCCAAGAGACCCAGTACTTC
clone size: .; V gene: TRBV12-3/TRBV12-4; D gene: .; CDR3 length: 13; J gene: TRBJ2-3; CDR3 protein: CASRGGLSDTQYF; CDR3 DNA: TGTGCCAGCAGGGGGGGCCTATCAGATACGCAGTATTTT
clone size: .; V gene: TRBV10-3; D gene: TRBD1; CDR3 length: 15; J gene: TRBJ1-2; CDR3 protein: CAITQRGQGKDGYTF; CDR3 DNA: TGTGCCATCACCCAAAGGGGACAGGGCAAGGATGGCTACACCTTC
clone size: .; V gene: TRBV6-2/TRBV6-3; D gene: TRBD2; CDR3 length: 17; J gene: TRBJ2-7; CDR3 protein: CASSYPVLAGGNYEQYF; CDR3 DNA: TGTGCCAGCAGTTACCCTGTTCTAGCGGGAGGGAACTACGAGCAGTACTTC
clone size: .; V gene: TRBV4-3; D gene: TRBD2; CDR3 length: 16; J gene: TRBJ2-1; CDR3 protein: CASSQTSGGGADEQFF; CDR3 DNA: TGCGCCAGCAGCCAAACGTCGGGGGGGGGCGCGGATGAGCAGTTCTTC
clone size: once; V gene: TRBV6-2/TRBV6-3; D gene: .; CDR3 length: 15; J gene: TRBJ1-5; CDR3 protein: CASSYSRGSNQPQHF; CDR3 DNA: TGTGCCAGCAGTTATAGCAGGGGTAGCAATCAGCCCCAGCATTTT
clone size: once; V gene: TRBV7-6; D gene: TRBD1; CDR3 length: 15; J gene: TRBJ2-7; CDR3 protein: CASSLGGGGSYEQYF; CDR3 DNA: TGTGCCAGCAGCTTAGGAGGGGGCGGGTCCTACGAGCAGTACTTC
clone size: once; V gene: TRBV18; D gene: .; CDR3 length: 17; J gene: TRBJ2-4; CDR3 protein: CASSPSTGGLTKNIQYF; CDR3 DNA: TGTGCCAGCTCCCCAAGTACCGGAGGTTTAACAAAAAACATTCAGTACTTC
clone size: .; V gene: TRBV6-5; D gene: .; CDR3 length: 15; J gene: TRBJ2-7; CDR3 protein: CASNEIAAISYEQYF; CDR3 DNA: TGTGCCAGCAACGAAATTGCAGCGATCTCCTACGAGCAGTACTTC
clone size: .; V gene: TRBV11-2; D gene: .; CDR3 length: 14; J gene: TRBJ1-5; CDR3 protein: CASSLGGFAQPQHF; CDR3 DNA: TGTGCCAGCAGCTTAGGAGGGTTCGCTCAGCCCCAGCATTTT
clone size: .; V gene: TRBV6-5; D gene: .; CDR3 length: 14; J gene: TRBJ1-5; CDR3 protein: CASSSTDGTGPQHF; CDR3 DNA: TGTGCCAGCAGTTCTACGGACGGAACCGGCCCCCAGCATTTT
clone size: .; V gene: TRBV14; D gene: TRBD1; CDR3 length: 19; J gene: TRBJ1-1; CDR3 protein: CASSQGWGTVSLMNTEAFF; CDR3 DNA: TGTGCCAGCAGCCAGGGTTGGGGGACAGTTAGCCTCATGAACACTGAAGCTTTCTTT
clone size: .; V gene: TRBV6-5; D gene: .; CDR3 length: 14; J gene: TRBJ1-1; CDR3 protein: CASSRTIMNTEAFF; CDR3 DNA: TGTGCCAGCAGCCGGACAATCATGAACACTGAAGCTTTCTTT
clone size: .; V gene: TRBV5-5; D gene: .; CDR3 length: 14; J gene: TRBJ1-4; CDR3 protein: CASSLRQMNEKLFF; CDR3 DNA: TGTGCCAGCAGCTTGAGGCAGATGAATGAAAAACTGTTTTTT
clone size: .; V gene: TRBV10-2; D gene: TRBD1; CDR3 length: 17; J gene: TRBJ1-2; CDR3 protein: CASSENPGTGGATGYTF; CDR3 DNA: TGCGCCAGCAGTGAGAATCCCGGGACAGGGGGCGCGACCGGCTACACCTTC
clone size: .; V gene: TRBV9; D gene: .; CDR3 length: 14; J gene: TRBJ2-7; CDR3 protein: CASSGEGLAYEQYF; CDR3 DNA: TGTGCCAGCAGCGGCGAGGGGTTGGCTTACGAGCAGTACTTC
clone size: .; V gene: TRBV5-4; D gene: .; CDR3 length: 15; J gene: TRBJ1-2; CDR3 protein: CASSLIWGFSYGYTF; CDR3 DNA: TGTGCCAGCAGCTTGATATGGGGTTTCAGCTATGGCTACACCTTC
clone size: .; V gene: TRBV14; D gene: TRBD2; CDR3 length: 19; J gene: TRBJ2-3; CDR3 protein: CASSHPWVVLAGVTDTQYF; CDR3 DNA: TGTGCCAGCAGCCACCCATGGGTTGTCCTAGCGGGAGTCACAGATACGCAGTATTTT
clone size: .; V gene: TRBV6-2/TRBV6-3; D gene: TRBD1; CDR3 length: 15; J gene: TRBJ2-3; CDR3 protein: CASSVKTGGVSTQYF; CDR3 DNA: TGTGCCAGCAGTGTAAAGACAGGGGGAGTAAGCACGCAGTATTTT
clone size: once; V gene: TRBV18; D gene: TRBD1; CDR3 length: 17; J gene: TRBJ2-7; CDR3 protein: CASSPRRRQGDIYEQYF; CDR3 DNA: TGTGCCAGCTCACCCCGGCGACGACAGGGCGACATATACGAGCAGTACTTC
clone size: once; V gene: TRBV6-6; D gene: .; CDR3 length: 15; J gene: TRBJ1-5; CDR3 protein: CASGGGYGNNQPQHF; CDR3 DNA: TGTGCCAGCGGCGGGGGGTATGGGAACAATCAGCCCCAGCATTTT
clone size: .; V gene: TRBV27; D gene: .; CDR3 length: 13; J gene: TRBJ2-5; CDR3 protein: CASSFRSRETQYF; CDR3 DNA: TGTGCCAGCAGTTTCCGCTCCCGGGAGACCCAGTACTTC
clone size: .; V gene: TRBV5-1; D gene: TRBD2; CDR3 length: 16; J gene: TRBJ2-1; CDR3 protein: CASHPTRGDSYNEQFF; CDR3 DNA: TGCGCCAGCCATCCCACTCGGGGGGATTCCTACAATGAGCAGTTCTTC
clone size: .; V gene: TRBV7-2; D gene: TRBD1; CDR3 length: 15; J gene: TRBJ1-1; CDR3 protein: CASSLAGTGGGKAFF; CDR3 DNA: TGTGCCAGCAGCTTAGCGGGGACAGGGGGCGGCAAAGCTTTCTTT
clone size: .; V gene: TRBV19; D gene: TRBD1; CDR3 length: 15; J gene: TRBJ1-5; CDR3 protein: CASIDRGYSNQPQHF; CDR3 DNA: TGTGCCAGTATTGACAGGGGGTATAGCAATCAGCCCCAGCATTTT